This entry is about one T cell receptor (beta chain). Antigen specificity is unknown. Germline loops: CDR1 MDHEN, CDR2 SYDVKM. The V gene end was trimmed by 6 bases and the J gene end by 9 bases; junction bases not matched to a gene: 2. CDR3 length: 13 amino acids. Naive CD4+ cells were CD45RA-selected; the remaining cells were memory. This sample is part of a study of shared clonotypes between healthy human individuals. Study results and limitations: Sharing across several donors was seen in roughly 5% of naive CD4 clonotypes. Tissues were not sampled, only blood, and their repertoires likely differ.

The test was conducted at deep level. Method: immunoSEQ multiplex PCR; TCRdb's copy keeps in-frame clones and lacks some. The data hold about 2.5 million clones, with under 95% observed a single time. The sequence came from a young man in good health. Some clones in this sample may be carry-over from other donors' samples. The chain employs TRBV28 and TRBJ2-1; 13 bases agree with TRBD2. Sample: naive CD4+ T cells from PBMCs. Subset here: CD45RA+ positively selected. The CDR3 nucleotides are TGTGCCAGCAGGACTAGCGGGAGGAGTGAGCAGTTCTTC. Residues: CASRTSGRSEQFF.